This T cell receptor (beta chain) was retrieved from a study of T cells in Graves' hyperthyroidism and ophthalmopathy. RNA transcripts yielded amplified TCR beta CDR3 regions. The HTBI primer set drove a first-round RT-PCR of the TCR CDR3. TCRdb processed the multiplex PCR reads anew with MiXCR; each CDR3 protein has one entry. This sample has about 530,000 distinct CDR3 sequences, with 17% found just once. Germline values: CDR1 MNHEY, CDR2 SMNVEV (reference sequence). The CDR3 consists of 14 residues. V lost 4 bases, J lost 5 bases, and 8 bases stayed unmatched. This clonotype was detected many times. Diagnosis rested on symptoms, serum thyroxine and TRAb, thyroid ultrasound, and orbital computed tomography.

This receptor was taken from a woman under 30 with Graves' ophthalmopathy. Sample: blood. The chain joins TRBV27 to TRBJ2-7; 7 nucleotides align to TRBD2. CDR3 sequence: CASSSETSVHEQYF. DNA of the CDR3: TGTGCCAGCAGTTCCGAAACTAGCGTCCACGAGCAGTACTTC.